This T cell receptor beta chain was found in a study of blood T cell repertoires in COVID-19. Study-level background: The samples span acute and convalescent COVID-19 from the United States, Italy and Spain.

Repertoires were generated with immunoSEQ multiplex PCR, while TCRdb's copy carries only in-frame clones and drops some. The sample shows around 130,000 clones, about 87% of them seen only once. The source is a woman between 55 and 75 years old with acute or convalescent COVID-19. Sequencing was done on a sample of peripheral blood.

CDR3 sequence: CASSTGTDNEQFF. The CDR3 DNA sequence: TGTGCCAGCTCGACCGGGACAGATAATGAGCAGTTCTTC. The chain recombines TRBV18 with TRBJ2-1; 7 bases map to TRBD1. This CDR3 region has 13 residues. Trimming at V came to 6 bases and at J to 7 bases, leaving 6 bases not matched to a gene. CDR1 and CDR2 (germline): KGHSH, LQKENI.